This T cell receptor beta chain was found in a study of T cell clones after liver transplantation. Study details: Tolerant meant at least one year fully off immunosuppression without liver enzymes above twice normal. Study outcomes and limitations: Donor-reactive sequences fell more than third party-reactive ones, suggesting partial deletion. Low donor cell numbers restricted donor-reactive repertoire measurement in two subjects. A significant post-transplant drop in circulating graft-donor-reactive CD4 TCRbeta sequences occurred in most of the 8 subjects.

V gave up 6 bases and J gave up 0 bases, with 15 bases separating them. CDR1 is SQVTM, CDR2 ANQGSEA, per germline. The CDR3 consists of 16 residues. Turning to this clone: The target antigen is unknown.

TCRdb keeps only in-frame clones here, not all; method: immunoSEQ multiplex PCR. The table shows about 99,000 clones, with roughly 80% occurring only once. This TCR was sampled from a human donor who received a liver transplant. Sample: CD4+ T cells from blood, taken before liver transplant. The rearrangement uses TRBV29-1 and TRBJ2-6; D might be TRBD1 (6 bases). DNA of the CDR3: TGCAGCGTACAAAGGGACATCGACTCTGGGGCCAACGTCCTGACTTTC. It encodes CSVQRDIDSGANVLTF.